This paragraph reports one T cell receptor (beta chain). The data are from a study of blood T cell repertoires in COVID-19. Study as a whole: T cells, B-cell-depleted T cells, or PBMCs supplied cDNA or gDNA.

The CDR3 loop spans 14 amino acids. Germline V gene sequence: CDR1 LNHDA, CDR2 SQIVND (reference sequence). The V end was cut by 5 bases, the J end by 5 bases, with 16 bases between. Generated by immunoSEQ multiplex PCR, the TCRdb table keeps only in-frame clones and is missing some. The table records a few hundred thousand clones, approximately 83% of them present only once. This TCR came from a man aged 25-40 years who had recovered from COVID-19. The specimen was PBMCs or T cells enriched from blood (not recorded which). V and J are TRBV19 and TRBJ2-7; the D gene is possibly TRBD1 (5 bases). Here the CDR3 DNA reads TGTGCCAGTAGTCTCCGCGCAGGGTCCCACGAGCAGTACTTC. Its protein is CASSLRAGSHEQYF. The entire variable domain, with the rest obtained from reference TRBV19 and TRBJ2-7, is as follows: DGGITQSPKYLFRKEGQNVTLSCEQNLNHDAMYWYRQDPGQGLRLIYYSQIVNDFQKGDIAEGYSVSREKKESFPLTVTSAQKNPTAFYLCASSLRAGSHEQYFGPGTRLTVT.